These 24 T cell receptor beta chains came from one sample sequenced in a study of CD8+ T cells in alopecia areata. Extraction and reverse transcription of RNA yielded cDNA as the sequencing template. Method: immunoSEQ multiplex PCR; TCRdb's copy keeps in-frame clones and lacks some. The sample has a few hundred thousand clones, 56% seen once; the top ten hold 4.9%. The source material was CD8+ T cells sorted from blood. Receptors originate from a human donor in good health.

This sequence joins TRBV19 and TRBJ2-7, with 9 bases fitting TRBD1. Germline V CDR1 and CDR2: LNHDA, SQIVND (reference sequence). J lost 4 bases, V lost 5 bases, and 9 bases had no gene match. The CDR3 contains 15 residues. CDR3 amino acids: CASSPTQGTGYEQYF. The CDR3 nucleotides read TGTGCCAGTAGTCCGACCCAGGGGACAGGGTACGAGCAGTACTTC.

This clone was found a few times. Different DNA sequences within this sample yield the same CDR3. The CDR3 spells CSVTGNTGELFF. CDR3 nucleotides: TGCAGCGTGACCGGGAACACCGGGGAGCTGTTTTTT. The gene calls are TRBV29-1 and TRBJ2-2; D ambiguous. The CDR3 covers 12 residues. V was clipped by 6 bases and J by 1 base, with 6 bases between them. CDR1 is SQVTM and CDR2 is ANQGSEA in the germline V gene.

V and J are TRBV7-3 and TRBJ1-1; TRBD1 agrees at 7 bases. Trimming cost V 5 bases and J 8 bases; bases outside gene matches: 14. This CDR3 contains 15 residues. CDR1 and CDR2 from the germline V gene are SGHTA and FQGTGA. CDR3 loop: CASSPGQAFGIEAFF. The CDR3 coding sequence is TGTGCCAGCAGCCCCGGACAGGCCTTCGGTATCGAAGCTTTCTTT.

A few counts support this clone. The chain has TRBV29-1 and TRBJ2-1; 7 bases align to TRBD2. The V and J ends lost 3 bases and 2 bases, in that order; junction bases with no gene match: 4. This CDR3 is built from 14 residues. CDR1 SQVTM and CDR2 ANQGSEA come from the germline V gene. CDR3 DNA: TGCAGCGTTGAGTTGGCGGGGGCCTACAATGAGCAGTTCTTC. Translated: CSVELAGAYNEQFF.

There are a few counts of this clone. The J gene is TRBJ1-6, the V gene TRBV4-1; no clear D gene. The CDR3 runs to 15 residues. CDR1 is MGHRA, CDR2 YSYEKL, per germline. Trimming pared 0 bases from V and 10 bases from J, leaving 13 bases between. DNA of the CDR3: TGCGCCAGCAGCCAAGATTCGGAGGGTTTATCACCCCTCCACTTT. Protein: CASSQDSEGLSPLHF.

This clone has a single count. This chain joins TRBV27 and TRBJ1-2; D ambiguous. The CDR3 contains 13 residues. V lost 5 bases to trimming and J lost 4 bases, with 11 bases between them. Germline V gene lookup returns CDR1 MNHEY and CDR2 SMNVEV (reference sequence). The CDR3 loop is CASSPGGFYGYTF. The CDR3 DNA follows: TGTGCCAGCAGTCCGGGCGGATTCTATGGCTACACCTTC.

The table lists this clone with a few counts. The chain has TRBV27 and TRBJ2-1; 7 positions match TRBD2. The ends lost 0 bases at V and 8 bases at J; junction bases unmatched: 4. The length of the CDR3 is 14 residues. CDR1 and CDR2 from the germline V gene are MNHEY and SMNVEV (reference sequence). The CDR3 DNA follows: TGTGCCAGCAGTTTATCGGTGGGAGGGGATGAGCAGTTCTTC. Amino acid sequence: CASSLSVGGDEQFF.

In its sample, this clone was seen once. Other DNA sequences within the sample encode an identical CDR3. The rearrangement joins TRBV29-1 to TRBJ2-7, with D tentatively TRBD1 (6 bases). CDR1 and CDR2 from the germline V gene are SQVTM and ANQGSEA. V was shortened by 4 bases and J by 3 bases, with 7 bases between the two germline ends. The CDR3 sequence is 11 residues long. CDR3 loop: CSVGTVYEQYF. The CDR3, as DNA: TGCAGCGTTGGGACAGTCTACGAGCAGTACTTC.

The sample holds a few counts of this clone. The gene calls are TRBV4-1 and TRBJ2-3; no firm D call. Germline CDR1 is MGHRA and CDR2 is YSYEKL. The CDR3 has 14 amino acids. V lost 1 base, J lost 0 bases, and 5 bases lay in between. Here the CDR3 reads CASSQGASTDTQYF. For the CDR3, the DNA is TGCGCCAGCAGCCAAGGGGCAAGCACAGATACGCAGTATTTT.

In this sample, this clone turned up a few times. The CDR3 coding sequence is TGTGCCAGCAGCTTAGGACAAAATGGGAACACTGAAGCTTTCTTT. Amino acid sequence: CASSLGQNGNTEAFF. The chain links TRBV11-2 to TRBJ1-1; the D is unclear. V lost 1 base and J lost 1, with 10 bases in between. Germline CDR1 and CDR2: SGHAT and FQNNGV. This CDR3 is built from 15 residues.

The CDR3 DNA is TGCGCCAGCAGCCAAGAGCAGGGACTCAGCTCCTACGAGCAGTACTTC. Its translation: CASSQEQGLSSYEQYF. The chain uses TRBV4-1 and TRBJ2-7; perhaps TRBD2 as D (6 bases). The CDR3 has 16 residues. Trimming left V 0 bases short and J 0 bases short, with 12 bases between. From germline, CDR1 is MGHRA and CDR2 YSYEKL.

CDR3 region: CASSLVSGELSSYNEQFF. The CDR3 region has the DNA TGCGCCAGCAGCTTGGTTTCTGGGGAACTCAGCTCTTACAATGAGCAGTTCTTC. The chain employs TRBV5-1 and TRBJ2-1; D is undetermined. With 0 bases removed from V and 4 bases from J, the gap between germline ends came to 20 bases. Looked up from germline, CDR1 is SGHRS and CDR2 is YFSETQ. CDR3 size: 18 residues.

V gene TRBV9 combines with J gene TRBJ2-1; 9 bases line up with TRBD1. The CDR3 loop spans 16 amino acids. V dropped 0 bases and J dropped 5; count of bases not matched to a gene: 6. From germline, CDR1 is SGDLS and CDR2 YYNGEE. As DNA, the CDR3 is TGTGCCAGCAGCGTAGGAGCGGGACAGGGAGACAATGAGCAGTTCTTC. Translation gives CASSVGAGQGDNEQFF. The full variable domain, completed using reference TRBV9 and TRBJ2-1, is DSGVTQTPKHLITATGQRVTLRCSPRSGDLSVYWYQQSLDQGLQFLIQYYNGEERAKGNILERFSAQQFPDLHSELNLSSLELGDSALYFCASSVGAGQGDNEQFFGPGTRLTVL.

V usage is TRBV7-9 and J usage is TRBJ2-3; D is unresolved. Germline V lookup: CDR1 SEHNR, CDR2 FQNEAQ (reference sequence). The CDR3 is made up of 13 amino acids. The V end was cut by 10 bases, the J end by 0 bases, with 11 bases between. The chain's CDR3 is CATSELSTDTQYF. CDR3 in DNA: TGTGCCACGTCCGAGCTTAGCACAGATACGCAGTATTTT.

This sequence joins TRBV9 and TRBJ2-5; D gene ambiguous. Germline V gene sequence: CDR1 SGDLS, CDR2 YYNGEE. This CDR3 has 15 amino acids. Trimming removed 0 bases from V and 0 bases from J, with 9 bases in between. The CDR3, as DNA: TGTGCCAGCAGCGTAGCCGGGCGGTACCAAGAGACCCAGTACTTC. Protein sequence: CASSVAGRYQETQYF.

This chain uses TRBV15 with TRBJ2-6, with 8 bases matching TRBD1. CDR3 length: 16 residues. Germline assignment: CDR1 LNHNV and CDR2 YYDKDF (reference sequence). The V gene end was trimmed by 2 bases and the J gene end by 2 bases; junction bases not matched to a gene: 2. CDR3 sequence: CATSRTDRAGANVLTF. The CDR3 DNA is TGTGCCACCAGCAGAACGGACAGGGCTGGGGCCAACGTCCTGACTTTC.

In this sample, this clone turned up a few times. The genes are TRBV5-5 and TRBJ1-1; D is uncertain. The CDR3 extends over 13 amino acids. V dropped 1 base and J dropped 1 base, with 5 bases sitting between them. Per germline, CDR1 SGHKS and CDR2 YYEKEE (reference sequence). CDR3 sequence: CASSLRSNTEAFF. CDR3 sequence (DNA): TGTGCCAGCAGCTTGAGGTCGAACACTGAAGCTTTCTTT.

This sequence joins TRBV11-1 and TRBJ1-1, with 7 positions matching TRBD1. Germline CDR1 is SGHAT and CDR2 is FQDESV (reference sequence). This CDR3 region has 14 residues. V gave up 5 bases and J gave up 1 base; unmatched junction bases: 4. CDR3 coding DNA: TGTGCCAGCAGCCCCAGGACAGGGAACACTGAAGCTTTCTTT. It is translated as CASSPRTGNTEAFF.

The rearrangement links TRBV5-8 to TRBJ1-1; weak D call: TRBD1 (6 bases). In germline, CDR1 is SGHTS, CDR2 YDEGEE. The CDR3 extends over 13 amino acids. The V gene lost 4 bases and the J gene lost 5 bases, with 12 bases spanning the gap. The CDR3 here is CASSVQGLTEAFF. Here the CDR3 DNA reads TGTGCCAGCAGCGTTCAGGGGCTAACTGAAGCTTTCTTT. Together with reference TRBV5-8 and TRBJ1-1, the CDR3 gives the full variable domain: EAGVTQSPTHLIKTRGQQATLRCSPISGHTSVYWYQQALGLGLQFLLWYDEGEERNRGNFPPRFSGRQFPNYSSELNVNALELEDSALYLCASSVQGLTEAFFGQGTRLTVV.

The chain combines TRBV5-6 with TRBJ1-5; D is perhaps TRBD1 (5 bases). CDR3 length: 14 residues. V was clipped by 0 bases and J by 4 bases, with 8 bases between them. Germline V gene sequence: CDR1 SGHDT, CDR2 YYEEEE. The CDR3 sequence is CASSLVAGNQPQHF. CDR3 coding DNA: TGTGCCAGCAGCTTGGTCGCAGGGAATCAGCCCCAGCATTTT.

The chain uses TRBV19 and TRBJ2-7; possible D gene TRBD1, 5 bases. The CDR3 covers 14 residues. Germline-derived CDR1 and CDR2 are LNHDA and SQIVND (reference sequence). The V end lost 6 bases, the J end lost 3 bases, and 15 bases lay between the germline ends. As DNA, the CDR3 is TGTGCCAGTAGCACGCGATTAGACAGCTACGAGCAGTACTTC. It translates to CASSTRLDSYEQYF.

CDR3 in amino acids: CASSFIAGGPTDTQYF. CDR3 nucleotides: TGTGCCAGCAGCTTCATAGCGGGGGGGCCGACAGATACGCAGTATTTT. V is TRBV11-1 and J is TRBJ2-3; 11 bases align to TRBD2. Trimming took 3 bases from V and 3 from J; bases not matched to a gene: 5. Germline V gene data show CDR1 as SGHAT and CDR2 as FQDESV (reference sequence). The CDR3 is made up of 16 amino acids.

The chain links TRBV13 to TRBJ2-3, with TRBD2 as a possible D gene (5 bases). Germline V gives CDR1 PRHDT, CDR2 FYEKMQ (reference sequence). The CDR3 loop spans 14 amino acids. The V gene lost 3 bases and the J gene lost 3 bases, with 10 bases spanning the gap. The CDR3 sequence: CASSLRLPTDTQYF. Written as DNA, the CDR3 is TGTGCCAGCAGCTTGCGACTACCTACAGATACGCAGTATTTT. The full variable domain, with the rest looked up from reference TRBV13 and TRBJ2-3, is AAGVIQSPRHLIKEKRETATLKCYPIPRHDTVYWYQQGPGQDPQFLISFYEKMQSDKGSIPDRFSAQQFSDYHSELNMSSLELGDSALYFCASSLRLPTDTQYFGPGTRLTVL.

As for this clone: The sample holds other DNA sequences that translate to the same CDR3. The chain links TRBV29-1 to TRBJ1-1; D perhaps matches TRBD1 (6 bases). V was pared by 6 bases and J by 6 bases, with 11 bases between. The CDR3 extends over 11 amino acids. CDR1 is SQVTM and CDR2 is ANQGSEA in the germline V gene. The CDR3 loop is CSVERGAEAFF. The CDR3 DNA follows: TGCAGCGTAGAAAGGGGGGCTGAAGCTTTCTTT.